This T cell receptor beta chain was retrieved from a study of blood T cell repertoires in COVID-19. Study in general: COVID-19 samples from acute and convalescent phases originated in the United States, Italy and Spain.

Repertoires were generated with immunoSEQ multiplex PCR, while TCRdb's copy carries only in-frame clones and drops some. The repertoire holds 200,000 to 300,000 clones, with approximately 88% as singletons. This clone was observed once. All enrollees were roughly 18 to 90 years old and from around 25 US areas. Cohort placement rested on clinical history that participants reported themselves. The material sequenced was PBMCs or T cells enriched from blood (not recorded which). The receptor's source is a woman aged 35 to 49 with acute COVID-19.

DNA for the CDR3: TGTGCCTGGAGGACCTACCGTCCGACTCAAGAGACCCAGTACTTC. Translation: CAWRTYRPTQETQYF. The rearrangement joins TRBV30 to TRBJ2-5; D unclear. Germline lookup yields CDR1 GTSNPN and CDR2 SVGIG (reference sequence). This CDR3 has 15 amino acids. V lost 3 bases and J lost 2, with 16 bases in between.